Presented here are 2 T cell receptor beta chains from one specimen sequenced in a study of T cells in Graves' hyperthyroidism and ophthalmopathy (dated by TCRdb to 2018 to 2020). The method behind the library was multiplex PCR. For sequencing, an Illumina HiSeq 2000 was employed. TCR beta CDR3 regions were amplified from RNA transcripts. The TCR CDR3 was subjected to a first round of RT-PCR using the HTBI primer set and the Qiagen OneStep RT-PCR kit. The public reads were reprocessed in TCRdb via fastp at Q25 and MiXCR, keeping in-frame beta chains. Each CDR3 protein gets just one entry, which takes the most common genes and DNA from the rows behind it. The sample profile shows around 350,000 distinct CDR3 sequences; roughly 13% of them were found once. The top ten constitute 9.2% of the sample. The sequenced sample was blood. These TCRs come from a woman younger than 35 with Graves' hyperthyroidism.

This clonotype was counted many times. The chain employs TRBV7-8 and TRBJ2-7; D unresolved. Trimming stripped 5 bases from V and 5 bases from J, with 13 bases between. CDR1 SGHVS and CDR2 FQNEAQ come from the germline V gene. The CDR3 runs to 13 residues. The CDR3 nucleotides read TGTGCCAGCAGCCCTAGAGTTGGGGACGAGCAGTACTTC. It specifies CASSPRVGDEQYF.

The chain uses TRBV2 and TRBJ2-7; D may be TRBD1 (5 bases). In germline, CDR1 is SNHLY, CDR2 FYNNEI. The CDR3 runs to 13 residues. V was clipped by 3 bases and J by 2 bases, with 8 bases between them. CDR3 sequence reads: CASSDRTTYEQYF. The CDR3 region has the DNA TGTGCCAGCAGTGATCGGACAACCTACGAGCAGTACTTC.